This T cell receptor (beta chain) was identified in a study of metastatic and nonmetastatic thyroid tumors. The wider study: Repertoire comparison spanned blood and tumor or nodule tissue of malignant and benign thyroid patients. Findings and limits, study-wide: Across blood and tumor, TCR beta diversity in malignant thyroid tumors was reportedly significantly higher than in benign nodules.

In regard to this clone: Its matching antigen is unknown.

Every patient was untreated before thyroid surgery. Authors' methods: Between-group CDR3 differences, defined by clinicopathological status, yielded a distant-metastasis classifier for papillary thyroid cancer. TCRdb ran MiXCR on the PCR reads. TCRdb's processing, not the study's, gives the V and J calls here. The sample carries around 15,000 clones, around a fifth recorded once. CDR1 SGHRS and CDR2 YFSETQ come from the germline V gene. The CDR3 is made up of 14 amino acids. V shed 1 base and J shed 4 bases, with 11 bases lying between them. The V call is TRBV5-1, the J call TRBJ2-5; possible D gene TRBD2, 7 bases. Sequencing used adjacent normal tissue. This receptor was identified in a female donor with papillary thyroid cancer or a benign thyroid nodule (not recorded which). Some clones in this sample may be carry-over from other donors' samples. For the CDR3, the DNA is TGCGCCAGCAGCTTGTTAGGGGGGGCAGAGACCCAGTACTTC. It specifies CASSLLGGAETQYF.